These 22 T cell receptor beta chains were all obtained from the same sample, sequenced in a study of T cell changes during pregnancy in multiple sclerosis. The assay was immunoSEQ multiplex PCR, and TCRdb's table has in-frame clones only and misses some. The table has more than 45,000 clones, 80% to 95% seen once. The sample here was CD4+ T cells from peripheral blood mononuclear cells, taken in the second trimester of pregnancy. The receptors come from a female donor with multiple sclerosis, enrolled in a pregnancy study.

The V gene is TRBV11-1, the J gene TRBJ2-5, with 10 bases aligning to TRBD2. CDR1 SGHAT and CDR2 FQDESV come from the germline V gene (reference sequence). The CDR3 is 15 residues long. J lost 5 bases, V lost 4 bases, and 7 bases had no gene match. CDR3 region: CASSSAGGGRETQYF. The CDR3 DNA reads as TGTGCCAGCAGCTCAGCGGGGGGGGGTCGGGAGACCCAGTACTTC.

The chain uses TRBV5-8 and TRBJ2-4, with TRBD2 matching 9 bases. There are 13 residues in the CDR3. CDR1 and CDR2 from the germline V gene are SGHTS and YDEGEE. V lost 3 bases, J lost 9 bases, and 4 bases stayed unmatched. The CDR3 DNA reads TGTGCCAGCAGCTGGGGACTAGCAGGCATTCAGTACTTC. Amino acid sequence: CASSWGLAGIQYF.

J is TRBJ2-5 and V is TRBV6-6; 7 bases fit TRBD2. Trimming at V came to 6 bases and at J to 3 bases, leaving 10 bases not matched to a gene. Germline V CDR1 and CDR2: MNHNY, SVGAGI (reference sequence). The CDR3 extends over 15 amino acids. The CDR3: CASSPPGRGKETQYF. The CDR3 DNA follows: TGTGCCAGCAGCCCCCCCGGGCGGGGGAAAGAGACCCAGTACTTC.

The chain joins TRBV9 to TRBJ1-2; D uncertain. The CDR3 covers 13 residues. V was pared by 6 bases and J by 2 bases, with 11 bases between. The V gene's germline CDR1 is SGDLS and CDR2 YYNGEE. Written as DNA, the CDR3 is TGTGCCAGCAAAGGAGTAGAGAACTATGGCTACACCTTC. Protein: CASKGVENYGYTF.

The count of this clone is one. J is TRBJ2-2 and V is TRBV9; perhaps TRBD1 as D (6 bases). The V gene lost 0 bases and the J gene lost 1 base, with 7 bases spanning the gap. Germline V CDR1 and CDR2: SGDLS, YYNGEE. The CDR3 covers 15 residues. The CDR3: CASSVAGQNTGELFF. CDR3 DNA sequence: TGTGCCAGCAGCGTAGCGGGACAGAACACCGGGGAGCTGTTTTTT.

The chain combines TRBV19 with TRBJ1-1; D unclear. V lost 8 bases and J 5 bases, leaving 12 bases between the germline ends. CDR3 length: 12 amino acids. Germline-derived CDR1 and CDR2 are LNHDA and SQIVND (reference sequence). CDR3 bases: TGTGCCAGTGAGGGTTTATGGACTGAAGCTTTCTTT. The encoded protein is CASEGLWTEAFF.

The rearrangement uses TRBV4-2 and TRBJ1-1, with D possibly matching TRBD1 (5 bases). The CDR3 contains 19 residues. CDR1 LGHNA and CDR2 YNFKEQ come from the germline V gene. With 1 base removed from V and 1 base from J, the gap between germline ends came to 22 bases. CDR3 loop: CASSQATGVFKGKNTEAFF. The CDR3 nucleotides read TGTGCCAGCAGCCAAGCCACCGGCGTTTTCAAGGGGAAGAACACTGAAGCTTTCTTT.

The rearrangement uses TRBV11-2 and TRBJ2-7, with 8 bases fitting TRBD2. Germline V gene data show CDR1 as SGHAT and CDR2 as FQNNGV. V shed 5 bases and J 6 bases; nucleotides not matched to a gene: 6. This CDR3 is 13 amino acids long. The CDR3 reads CASSGIAGGEQYF. The CDR3 region has the DNA TGTGCCAGCAGCGGGATCGCGGGGGGCGAGCAGTACTTC.

The chain joins TRBV7-3 to TRBJ2-1, with D perhaps matching TRBD1 (5 bases). V lost 1 base and J lost 0, with 10 bases in between. Germline CDR1 SGHTA, CDR2 FQGTGA. The CDR3 has 16 amino acids. CDR3 loop: CASSLKGATSYNEQFF. In nucleotides, the CDR3 is TGTGCCAGCAGCTTAAAAGGGGCCACCTCCTACAATGAGCAGTTCTTC.

The chain couples TRBV5-6 to TRBJ1-2, with D unclear. From germline, CDR1 is SGHDT and CDR2 YYEEEE. The germline V and J ends were trimmed by 4 bases and 5 bases, with 24 bases remaining between them. The CDR3 spans 17 residues. Here the CDR3 reads CASSIFPLIEARYGYTF. The CDR3 coding sequence is TGTGCCAGCAGCATTTTCCCCCTAATTGAGGCTCGGTATGGCTACACCTTC.

V is TRBV4-1 and J is TRBJ1-1; D is perhaps TRBD1 (5 bases). CDR1 and CDR2 (germline): MGHRA, YSYEKL. V was shortened by 6 bases and J by 3 bases, with 8 bases between the two germline ends. CDR3 length equals 12 residues. The CDR3 DNA sequence: TGCGCCAGCAGGGACATTTACACTGAAGCTTTCTTT. Encoded protein: CASRDIYTEAFF.

The V and J genes are TRBV29-1 and TRBJ1-4, with D tentatively TRBD1 (5 bases). The CDR3 length is 14 residues. Trimming left V 6 bases short and J 0 bases short, with 11 bases between. Per germline, CDR1 SQVTM and CDR2 ANQGSEA. This CDR3 is CSVGGAATNEKLFF. The CDR3 nucleotides are TGCAGCGTGGGAGGGGCCGCAACTAATGAAAAACTGTTTTTT.

The chain employs TRBV2 and TRBJ2-5; TRBD2 aligns across 10 bases. The length of the CDR3 is 14 residues. Trimming cost V 9 bases and J 7 bases; bases outside gene matches: 11. Germline values: CDR1 SNHLY, CDR2 FYNNEI. This CDR3 is CASRTSGSSGTQYF. The DNA for the CDR3 is TGTGCCAGTAGGACTAGCGGCTCCAGTGGGACCCAGTACTTC.

This clone was recorded once. The chain recombines TRBV5-1 with TRBJ2-3; D unresolved. Germline V gives CDR1 SGHRS, CDR2 YFSETQ. Trimming left V 4 bases short and J 0 bases short, with 9 bases between. The CDR3 runs 14 residues. CDR3 in amino acids: CASSRSTSTDTQYF. The CDR3 nucleotides read TGCGCCAGCAGCCGTTCTACTAGCACAGATACGCAGTATTTT.

This rearrangement joins TRBV7-3 to TRBJ2-1; TRBD2 matches 7 bases. Germline V gives CDR1 SGHTA, CDR2 FQGTGA. This CDR3 contains 16 residues. After removal of 5 bases from V and 6 bases from J, the junction contained 13 bases not matched to a gene. The CDR3 bases are TGTGCCAGCAGCATATATTCGGGGCCGGGGGGCAATGAGCAGTTCTTC. Translating gives CASSIYSGPGGNEQFF.

The gene calls are TRBV2 and TRBJ1-2; TRBD1 is a possible D gene (5 bases). The CDR3 covers 14 residues. The germline V gene encodes CDR1 SNHLY and CDR2 FYNNEI. Trimming pared 0 bases from V and 4 bases from J, leaving 9 bases between. CDR3 coding DNA: TGTGCCAGCAGTGAAGCGGGCAGGGCCTATGGCTACACCTTC. This encodes CASSEAGRAYGYTF.

The V and J genes are TRBV6-5 and TRBJ2-1; possibly TRBD1 for D (6 bases). Deletions cut 4 bases from V and 8 bases from J, with 12 bases between. Germline V gene data show CDR1 as MNHEY and CDR2 as SVGAGI. The CDR3 sequence is 13 residues long. The CDR3 region has the DNA TGTGCCAGCAGTTGGGGACATCCTTATGAGCAGTTCTTC. This encodes CASSWGHPYEQFF.

The genes are TRBV7-3 and TRBJ1-2; perhaps TRBD1 as D (6 bases). CDR1 is SGHTA and CDR2 is FQGTGA in the germline V gene. Between the trimmed V and J ends, which lost 5 bases and 8 bases, there was a span of 15 bases. The CDR3 length is 13 residues. The chain's CDR3 is CASSPDRERGYTF. The DNA of the CDR3 is TGTGCCAGCAGCCCGGACAGAGAAAGGGGCTACACCTTC.

Points on this clone: Sequence at one end of the junction differs from germline and may be a read error. CDR3 coding DNA: TGTGCCAGCATCACCATTGGGGGCACGGATACGCAGTATTTT. This codes for CASITIGGTDTQYF. This chain links TRBV6-1 with TRBJ2-3; D might be TRBD1 (6 bases). This CDR3 has 14 amino acids. CDR1 is MNHNS and CDR2 is SASEGT in the germline V gene.

The gene calls are TRBV11-1 and TRBJ2-7, with 8 bases identical to TRBD1. CDR3 length equals 16 residues. Germline CDR1 is SGHAT and CDR2 is FQDESV (reference sequence). The J segment lost 3 bases and the V segment lost 2 bases, leaving 9 bases of the junction unmatched. Here the CDR3 DNA reads TGTGCCAGCAGCTTAACCCGAGGGACAGGACTCTACGAGCAGTACTTC. Its protein is CASSLTRGTGLYEQYF.

A remark on this clone: Other DNA sequences from this sample encode an identical CDR3 as well. The rearrangement joins TRBV10-3 to TRBJ1-1; D is undetermined. Germline CDR1 and CDR2: ENHRY and SYGVKD. This CDR3 has 11 amino acids. The V end was cut by 4 bases, the J end by 3 bases, with 3 bases between. This CDR3 reads CAISADTEAFF. The DNA for the CDR3 is TGTGCCATCAGTGCTGACACTGAAGCTTTCTTT.

The rearrangement links TRBV19 to TRBJ1-5; D is perhaps TRBD1 (6 bases). Germline lookup yields CDR1 LNHDA and CDR2 SQIVND (reference sequence). Trimming shortened V by 5 bases and J by 2 bases, and 16 bases separated the two germline ends. CDR3 length equals 16 residues. The CDR3 is CASSLVQGRRNQPQHF. DNA for the CDR3: TGTGCCAGTAGTTTAGTTCAGGGGCGACGCAATCAGCCCCAGCATTTT.